Given below is one TCR beta chain in context. Its antigen is unidentified. This sample was taken from a study of shared clonotypes between healthy human individuals. In the study overall: Each donor had three CD4 naive, three CD4 memory, two CD8 naive and one CD8 memory plate. General observations from the study: Sharing of clonotypes among donors was expected to vary with sequencing depth.

Original data processing: Junction-only immunoSEQ data arrived without quality scores, meaning filtering differed. Only in-frame clones appear in the TCRdb table, and some are missing; sequencing was by immunoSEQ multiplex PCR. The DNA was the basis for D and trimming; V, J and clone size are from that table. Among some 580,000 clones listed, almost 97% were seen once. Looked up from germline, CDR1 is SGDLS and CDR2 is YYNGEE. The CDR3 sequence is 15 residues long. The trim removed 0 bases at V and 4 bases at J, leaving 4 bases unmatched. The chain links TRBV9 to TRBJ2-7; 10 bases are a match to TRBD2. The specimen sequenced was naive CD4+ T cells sorted from blood. The subset here: CD45RA+ positively selected. The clonotype originates from a young woman in good health. The CDR3: CASSVEASGSYEQYF. For the CDR3, the DNA is TGTGCCAGCAGCGTAGAGGCTAGCGGGAGTTACGAGCAGTACTTC.